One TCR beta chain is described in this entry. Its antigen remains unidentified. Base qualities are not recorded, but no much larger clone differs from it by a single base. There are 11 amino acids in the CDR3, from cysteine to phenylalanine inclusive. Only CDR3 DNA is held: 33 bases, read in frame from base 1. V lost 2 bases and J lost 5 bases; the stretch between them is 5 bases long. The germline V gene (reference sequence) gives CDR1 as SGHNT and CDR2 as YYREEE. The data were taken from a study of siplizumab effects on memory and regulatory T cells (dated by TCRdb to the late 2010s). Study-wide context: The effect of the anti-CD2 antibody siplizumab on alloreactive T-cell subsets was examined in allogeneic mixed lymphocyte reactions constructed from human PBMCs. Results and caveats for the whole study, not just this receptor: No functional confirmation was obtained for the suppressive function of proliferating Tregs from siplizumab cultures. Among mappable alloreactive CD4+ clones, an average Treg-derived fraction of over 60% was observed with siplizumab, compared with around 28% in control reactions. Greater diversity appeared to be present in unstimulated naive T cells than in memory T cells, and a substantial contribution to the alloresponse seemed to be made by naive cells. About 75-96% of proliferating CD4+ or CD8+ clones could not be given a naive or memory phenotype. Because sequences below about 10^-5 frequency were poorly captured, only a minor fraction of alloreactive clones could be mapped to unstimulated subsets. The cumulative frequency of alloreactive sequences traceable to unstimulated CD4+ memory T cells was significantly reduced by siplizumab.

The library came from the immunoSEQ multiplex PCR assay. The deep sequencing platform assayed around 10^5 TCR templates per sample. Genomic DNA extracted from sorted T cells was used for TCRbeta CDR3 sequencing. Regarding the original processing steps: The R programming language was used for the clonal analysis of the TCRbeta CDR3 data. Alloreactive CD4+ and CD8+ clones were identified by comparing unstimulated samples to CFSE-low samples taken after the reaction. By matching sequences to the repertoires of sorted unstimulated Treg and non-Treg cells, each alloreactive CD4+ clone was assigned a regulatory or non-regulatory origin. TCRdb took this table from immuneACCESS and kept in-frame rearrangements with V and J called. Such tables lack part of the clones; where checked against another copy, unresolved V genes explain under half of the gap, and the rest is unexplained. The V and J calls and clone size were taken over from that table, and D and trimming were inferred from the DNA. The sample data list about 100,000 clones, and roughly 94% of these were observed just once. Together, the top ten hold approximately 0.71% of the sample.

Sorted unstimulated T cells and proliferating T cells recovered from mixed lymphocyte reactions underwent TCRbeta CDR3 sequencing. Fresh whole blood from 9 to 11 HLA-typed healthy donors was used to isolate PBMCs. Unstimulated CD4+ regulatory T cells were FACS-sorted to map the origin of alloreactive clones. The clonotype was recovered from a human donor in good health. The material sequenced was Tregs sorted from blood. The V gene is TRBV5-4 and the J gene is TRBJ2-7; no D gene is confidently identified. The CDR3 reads CASSFWDEQYF. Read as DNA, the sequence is TGTGCCAGCAGCTTCTGGGACGAGCAGTACTTC.